Each of the 30 T cell receptor beta chains below was sequenced from the same sample in a study of identical twins (dated by TCRdb to 2016 to 2017). Libraries were prepared through 5' RACE. The listed sequencing device is Illumina HiSeq 2000. Using fastp at Q25 and MiXCR, TCRdb reprocessed the public reads and kept productive beta chains. Each entry is one CDR3 protein sequence, shown with its most common DNA and genes. The table for this sample lists about 500,000 distinct CDR3 sequences; roughly an eighth of them were counted only once. The biggest ten clones account for approximately 0.98% of the sample. These data are also associated with another study on yellow fever vaccine responses in identical twins.

Material for sequencing was CD4+ T cells sorted from blood. These receptors were collected from a woman under 30 in good health.

This clonotype appeared a few times. The chain has TRBV20-1 and TRBJ1-2, with D uncertain. Germline CDR1 DFQATT, CDR2 SNEGSKA (reference sequence). This CDR3 has 12 amino acids. The V and J ends lost 5 bases and 6 bases respectively, with 13 bases between them. CDR3 region: CSAPDVPNGYTF. CDR3 coding DNA: TGCAGTGCTCCCGACGTCCCCAATGGCTACACCTTC.

V usage is TRBV7-8 and J usage is TRBJ2-7; TRBD1 aligns across 9 bases. V trimming: 6 bases; J trimming: 0 bases; junction bases outside the gene matches: 6. The germline V gene has CDR1 SGHVS and CDR2 FQNEAQ. The CDR3 has 15 amino acids. CDR3 sequence: CASSMTGGSSYEQYF. In DNA form, the CDR3 reads TGTGCCAGCAGTATGACAGGGGGATCCTCCTACGAGCAGTACTTC.

This clonotype was counted many times. This rearrangement joins TRBV5-1 to TRBJ2-3; 7 nucleotides agree with TRBD1. The CDR3 totals 14 residues. J was trimmed by 2 bases and V by 2 bases; bases with no gene match: 2. From germline, CDR1 is SGHRS and CDR2 YFSETQ. CDR3: CASSLGTDTDTQYF. The DNA of the CDR3 is TGCGCCAGCAGCTTAGGGACAGACACAGATACGCAGTATTTT.

This clonotype was seen repeatedly, ten times or more. V is TRBV12-3 or TRBV12-4 and J is TRBJ2-1, with 9 bases aligning to TRBD1. J was trimmed by 6 bases and V by 3 bases; bases with no gene match: 3. The CDR3 runs 14 residues. CDR3: CASSLGQGFNEQFF. Written as DNA, the CDR3 is TGTGCCAGCAGTTTGGGACAGGGCTTCAATGAGCAGTTCTTC.

This clonotype was recorded at least ten times. V gene TRBV7-8 combines with J gene TRBJ2-3; D call uncertain. The germline CDR1 and CDR2 sequences are SGHVS and FQNEAQ. This CDR3 spans 14 amino acids. V lost 4 bases, J lost 4 bases, and 12 bases lay in between. The CDR3 sequence: CASSSLNPPDTQYF. CDR3 nucleotide sequence: TGTGCCAGCAGCTCCCTTAACCCCCCAGATACGCAGTATTTT.

This chain uses TRBV28 with TRBJ2-3; D is possibly TRBD2 (6 bases). V lost 7 bases and J 1 base, leaving 18 bases between the germline ends. The CDR3 is 16 residues long. Germline CDR1 and CDR2: MDHEN and SYDVKM. The CDR3 DNA sequence: TGTGCCAGCACCGCCCCCGGGACTTCACGCACAGATACGCAGTATTTT. Translation gives CASTAPGTSRTDTQYF.

This clonotype was observed a few times. J is TRBJ2-7 and V is TRBV28, with unresolved D. V gave up 7 bases and J gave up 4 bases, with 8 bases separating them. CDR1 is MDHEN and CDR2 is SYDVKM in the germline V gene. CDR3 size: 11 residues. The chain's CDR3 is CASKWGYEQYF. In nucleotides, the CDR3 is TGTGCCAGCAAGTGGGGTTACGAGCAGTACTTC.

This clonotype has a handful of counts. J is TRBJ1-2 and V is TRBV27; 7 nucleotides agree with TRBD1. The CDR3 is made up of 11 amino acids. The V segment lost 10 bases and the J segment 7 bases; nucleotides outside the gene matches: 6. Per the germline V gene, CDR1 is MNHEY and CDR2 is SMNVEV (reference sequence). The CDR3 region is CATRTGVGYTF. The DNA for the CDR3 is TGTGCCACCAGAACAGGGGTTGGCTACACCTTC.

V gene TRBV29-1 combines with J gene TRBJ1-2; D ambiguous. V was clipped by 4 bases and J by 0 bases, with 6 bases between them. Germline V gives CDR1 SQVTM, CDR2 ANQGSEA. This CDR3 is 12 amino acids long. The CDR3 sequence is CSVGGANYGYTF. CDR3 nucleotides: TGCAGCGTTGGTGGAGCTAACTATGGCTACACCTTC.

The chain recombines TRBV7-2 with TRBJ2-3, with 9 positions matching TRBD2. The CDR3 is made up of 15 amino acids. In germline, CDR1 is SGHTA, CDR2 FQGNSA. V was clipped by 5 bases and J by 8 bases; unmatched bases: 11. In DNA form, the CDR3 reads TGTGCCAGCAGCCCAGACTGGGCGGGAGGGTCTACGCAGTATTTT. Its protein product is CASSPDWAGGSTQYF.

This clonotype was seen more than once but under ten times. V and J are TRBV5-1 and TRBJ2-1; 12 nucleotides align to TRBD1. Germline V gene lookup returns CDR1 SGHRS and CDR2 YFSETQ. This CDR3 region has 17 residues. With 0 bases clipped from V and 7 bases from J, the junction kept 8 bases outside the gene matches. CDR3: CASSLAGPGQGANEQFF. CDR3 sequence (DNA): TGCGCCAGCAGCTTGGCGGGACCGGGACAGGGGGCGAATGAGCAGTTCTTC. Supplemented by reference TRBV5-1 and TRBJ2-1, the full variable domain reads KAGVTQTPRYLIKTRGQQVTLSCSPISGHRSVSWYQQTPGQGLQFLFEYFSETQRNKGNFPGRFSGRQFSNSRSEMNVSTLELGDSALYLCASSLAGPGQGANEQFFGPGTRLTVL.

This clonotype was detected a few times. J is TRBJ1-2 and V is TRBV7-9; D not resolved. The CDR3 consists of 13 residues. V dropped 6 bases and J dropped 0 bases, with 8 bases sitting between them. Per germline, CDR1 SEHNR and CDR2 FQNEAQ (reference sequence). The CDR3 DNA is TGTGCCAGCAGTACTGACTCTAACTATGGCTACACCTTC. As protein: CASSTDSNYGYTF.

V usage is TRBV30 and J usage is TRBJ1-3; D gene unclear. V lost 4 bases and J lost 0, with 16 bases in between. The CDR3 covers 16 residues. Germline V gene lookup returns CDR1 GTSNPN and CDR2 SVGIG (reference sequence). The CDR3 loop reads CAWTPFGVSSGNTIYF. The CDR3 DNA sequence: TGTGCCTGGACCCCGTTTGGGGTGAGCTCTGGAAACACCATATATTTT.

The DNA for the CDR3 is TGCGCCAGCAGCCAGGGTCCCACTAGCGGGAGGGAGACCCAGTACTTC. Amino acid sequence: CASSQGPTSGRETQYF. The rearrangement links TRBV4-1 to TRBJ2-5, with TRBD2 matching 12 bases. The V gene end was trimmed by 3 bases and the J gene end by 5 bases; junction bases not matched to a gene: 7. CDR3 length: 16 amino acids. Germline CDR1 reads MGHRA; CDR2 reads YSYEKL.

The V call is TRBV20-1, the J call TRBJ2-6, with 9 bases that match TRBD1. The junction had 6 bases not matched to a gene; V was cut back by 5 bases and J by 4 bases. The germline gives CDR1 DFQATT, CDR2 SNEGSKA (reference sequence). There are 15 residues in the CDR3. In nucleotides, the CDR3 is TGCAGTGCTCGGGGACAGGGAGCCGGGGCCAACGTCCTGACTTTC. Its translation: CSARGQGAGANVLTF.

The chain carries TRBV14 and TRBJ2-5, with D unresolved. CDR1 and CDR2 from the germline V gene are SGHDN and FVKESK. The CDR3 consists of 13 residues. V was clipped by 0 bases and J by 8 bases, with 10 bases between them. This CDR3 reads CASSQDFKGTQYF. For the CDR3, the DNA is TGTGCCAGCAGCCAAGATTTTAAGGGTACCCAGTACTTC.

This clonotype was detected only a few times. This sequence joins TRBV27 and TRBJ2-6; D is tentatively TRBD1 or TRBD2 (5 bases each). V shed 11 bases and J shed 4 bases, with 15 bases lying between them. Germline V gene lookup returns CDR1 MNHEY and CDR2 SMNVEV (reference sequence). This CDR3 spans 14 amino acids. CDR3: CAHSGGPGANVLTF. CDR3 nucleotides: TGTGCCCATAGTGGGGGTCCCGGGGCCAACGTCCTGACTTTC.

The chain joins TRBV6-2 or TRBV6-3 to TRBJ2-6, with 7 bases identical to TRBD1. The CDR3 totals 17 residues. CDR1 and CDR2 (germline): MNHEY, SVGEGT. With V trimmed by 3 bases and J by 0 bases, 5 bases remained unmatched. CDR3 in amino acids: CASSYRQGISGANVLTF. DNA for the CDR3: TGTGCCAGCAGTTATAGACAGGGTATCTCTGGGGCCAACGTCCTGACTTTC.

The chain links TRBV20-1 to TRBJ1-3; 9 positions agree with TRBD1. Germline V gives CDR1 DFQATT, CDR2 SNEGSKA (reference sequence). This CDR3 comprises 14 residues. With V trimmed by 5 bases and J by 1 base, 3 bases remained unmatched. CDR3 residues: CSASGTGSGNTIYF. The CDR3, as DNA: TGCAGTGCTTCCGGGACAGGGTCTGGAAACACCATATATTTT.

The chain carries TRBV20-1 and TRBJ2-2; D could derive from TRBD1 or TRBD2 (6 bases each). The CDR3 sequence is 14 residues long. Trimming took off 4 bases at V and 4 bases at J, with 13 bases between the two ends. CDR1 and CDR2 (germline): DFQATT, SNEGSKA (reference sequence). The CDR3 nucleotides read TGCAGTGCTACATTACAGGGAGGCACCGGGGAGCTGTTTTTT. Protein sequence: CSATLQGGTGELFF.

This clonotype has only a few counts. The rearrangement uses TRBV12-3 or TRBV12-4 and TRBJ2-3; the match to TRBD1 covers 7 bases. Germline trimming cut 6 bases from V and 3 bases from J; bases unmatched to any gene: 9. The CDR3 contains 15 residues. CDR3 residues: CASSQGQFVTDTQYF. The CDR3 region has the DNA TGTGCCAGCAGCCAGGGACAGTTTGTTACAGATACGCAGTATTTT.

The gene calls are TRBV12-3 or TRBV12-4 and TRBJ2-3; no clear D gene. V dropped 7 bases and J dropped 7 bases, with 12 bases sitting between them. The CDR3 length is 12 residues. CDR3 residues: CASTDPGYTQYF. The CDR3 DNA sequence: TGTGCCAGCACCGACCCCGGGTATACGCAGTATTTT.

This clonotype has more than one count but fewer than ten. The chain has TRBV27 and TRBJ1-2; D possibly corresponds to TRBD1 (6 bases). From germline, CDR1 is MNHEY and CDR2 SMNVEV (reference sequence). The CDR3 consists of 14 residues. V was clipped by 3 bases and J by 2 bases, with 10 bases between them. The CDR3: CASSFTGTNYGYTF. The CDR3 DNA is TGTGCCAGCAGTTTCACAGGGACCAACTATGGCTACACCTTC.

At least ten counts were recorded for this clonotype. The chain has TRBV6-2 or TRBV6-3 and TRBJ1-5, with D perhaps TRBD1 (5 bases). The CDR3 has 14 amino acids. V was pared by 6 bases and J by 0 bases, with 9 bases between. CDR1 and CDR2 from the germline V gene are MNHEY and SVGEGT. This chain's CDR3 is CASRGAFSNQPQHF. The CDR3 region has the DNA TGTGCCAGCAGAGGGGCCTTTAGCAATCAGCCCCAGCATTTT.

The V and J genes are TRBV10-2 and TRBJ2-7; D gene ambiguous. Trimming shortened V by 1 base and J by 2 bases, and 12 bases separated the two germline ends. Germline V CDR1 and CDR2: WSHSY, SAAADI. This CDR3 has 15 amino acids. CDR3 region: CASSEFKKGPYEQYF. The DNA of the CDR3 is TGCGCCAGCAGTGAGTTCAAAAAGGGTCCCTACGAGCAGTACTTC.

J is TRBJ1-3 and V is TRBV6-2 or TRBV6-3; D possibly corresponds to TRBD1 (5 bases). CDR3 length equals 15 residues. Germline values: CDR1 MNHEY, CDR2 SVGEGT. V lost 2 bases to trimming and J lost 4 bases, with 12 bases between them. The CDR3 is CASSYEGASGNTIYF. DNA of the CDR3: TGTGCCAGCAGTTACGAAGGGGCGAGCGGAAACACCATATATTTT.

This clonotype was seen more than once but under ten times. The CDR3 region has the DNA TGCAGTGCTAGGTACCGATATGAGGGGACTAGTATCGATACGCAGTATTTT. Amino acid sequence: CSARYRYEGTSIDTQYF. This chain connects TRBV20-1 to TRBJ2-3, with 8 bases matching TRBD2. The CDR3 is 17 residues long. Trimming removed 3 bases from V and 6 bases from J; junction bases left unmatched: 17. Germline V gene lookup returns CDR1 DFQATT and CDR2 SNEGSKA (reference sequence).

This clonotype turned up a few times. V and J are TRBV2 and TRBJ2-7; 12 bases map to TRBD2. CDR1 and CDR2 from the germline V gene are SNHLY and FYNNEI. There are 19 residues in the CDR3. Unmatched junction bases numbered 17, after V lost 6 bases and J lost 2 bases. CDR3 protein: CASSKDATSGRVVTYEQYF. DNA of the CDR3: TGTGCCAGCAGCAAAGACGCGACTAGCGGGAGAGTAGTAACCTACGAGCAGTACTTC.

In its sample, this clonotype was seen a few times. CDR3 DNA sequence: TGCAGCGTTGAAGATATTACGAGCGGGGGGGCCCGGGAGCAGTTCTTC. It yields the protein CSVEDITSGGAREQFF. V is TRBV29-1 and J is TRBJ2-1; 10 positions match TRBD2. Trimming removed 0 bases from V and 10 bases from J; junction bases left unmatched: 12. This CDR3 is built from 16 residues. The germline CDR1 and CDR2 sequences are SQVTM and ANQGSEA.

This clonotype has just a few counts. The junction shows a germline mismatch at one end, possibly a read error. The chain is built from TRBV7-2 and TRBJ2-2; 8 nucleotides line up with TRBD1. The CDR3 sequence is 16 residues long. CDR1 SGHTA and CDR2 FQGNSA come from the germline V gene. CDR3 protein: CASSLAGQAKTGELFF. The CDR3 DNA reads TGTGCCAGCAGCTTAGCGGGACAGGCGAAGACCGGGGAGCTGTTTTTT. The variable domain in full, with the rest retrieved from reference TRBV7-2 and TRBJ2-2, is GAGVSQSPSNKVTEKGKDVELRCDPISGHTALYWYRQSLGQGLEFLIYFQGNSAPDKSGLPSDRFSAERTGGSVSTLTIQRTQQEDSAVYLCASSLAGQAKTGELFFGEGSRLTVL.